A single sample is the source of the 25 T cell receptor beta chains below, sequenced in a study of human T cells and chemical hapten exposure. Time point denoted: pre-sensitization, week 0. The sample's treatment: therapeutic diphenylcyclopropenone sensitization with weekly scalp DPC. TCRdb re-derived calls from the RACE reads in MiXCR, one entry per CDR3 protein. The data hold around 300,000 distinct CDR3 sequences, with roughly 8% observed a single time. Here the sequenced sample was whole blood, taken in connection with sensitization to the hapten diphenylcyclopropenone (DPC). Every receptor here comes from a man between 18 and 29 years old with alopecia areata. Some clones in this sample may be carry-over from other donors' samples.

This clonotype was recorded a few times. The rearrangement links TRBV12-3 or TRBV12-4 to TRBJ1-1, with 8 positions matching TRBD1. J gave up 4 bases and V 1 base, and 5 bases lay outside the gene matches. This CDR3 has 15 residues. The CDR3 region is CASSLGSGGRTEAFF. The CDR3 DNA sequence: TGTGCCAGCAGTTTAGGGTCAGGGGGCCGCACTGAAGCTTTCTTT.

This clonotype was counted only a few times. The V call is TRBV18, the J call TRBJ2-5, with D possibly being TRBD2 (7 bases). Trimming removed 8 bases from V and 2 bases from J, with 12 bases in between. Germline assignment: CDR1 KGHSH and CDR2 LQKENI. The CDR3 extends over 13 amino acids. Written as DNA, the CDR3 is TGTGCCAGCGCCCGGGGGGCTCAAGAGACCCAGTACTTC. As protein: CASARGAQETQYF.

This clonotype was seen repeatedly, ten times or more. In nucleotides, the CDR3 is TGTGCCAGCAGTGCGCCATATGGAAACACCATATATTTT. Its protein is CASSAPYGNTIYF. The chain is built from TRBV12-3 or TRBV12-4 and TRBJ1-3; D gene uncertain. The CDR3 extends over 13 amino acids. Between the trimmed V and J ends, which lost 5 bases and 3 bases, there was a span of 8 bases.

The CDR3 reads CASSPRTGHTEAFF. CDR3 in DNA: TGTGCCAGCAGCCCGAGGACAGGGCATACTGAAGCTTTCTTT. The chain is built from TRBV3-1 and TRBJ1-1; 8 bases agree with TRBD1. Germline CDR1 reads LGHDT; CDR2 reads YNNKEL (reference sequence). The junction had 6 bases not matched to a gene; V was cut back by 4 bases and J by 5 bases. This CDR3 is built from 14 residues.

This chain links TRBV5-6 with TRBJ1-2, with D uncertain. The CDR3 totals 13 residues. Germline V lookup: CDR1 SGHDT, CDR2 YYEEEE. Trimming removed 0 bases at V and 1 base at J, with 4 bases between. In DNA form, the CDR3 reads TGTGCCAGCAGCTTGGAGTTTAACTATGGCTACACCTTC. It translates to CASSLEFNYGYTF.

DNA of the CDR3: TGTGCCAGCTCACCGTCTCGAGGGATTCGATCCGAGCAGTACGTC. This codes for CASSPSRGIRSEQYV. The J gene is TRBJ2-7, the V gene TRBV18, with a tentative D call TRBD2 (5 bases). Trimming took 3 bases from V and 6 from J, leaving 18 bases between them. There are 15 residues in the CDR3. Germline V lookup: CDR1 KGHSH, CDR2 LQKENI.

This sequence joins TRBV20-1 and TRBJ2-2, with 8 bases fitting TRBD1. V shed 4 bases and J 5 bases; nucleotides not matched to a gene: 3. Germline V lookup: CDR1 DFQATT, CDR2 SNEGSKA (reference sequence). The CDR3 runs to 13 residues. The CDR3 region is CSANRGKTGELFF. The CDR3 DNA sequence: TGCAGTGCTAACAGGGGGAAAACCGGGGAGCTGTTTTTT.

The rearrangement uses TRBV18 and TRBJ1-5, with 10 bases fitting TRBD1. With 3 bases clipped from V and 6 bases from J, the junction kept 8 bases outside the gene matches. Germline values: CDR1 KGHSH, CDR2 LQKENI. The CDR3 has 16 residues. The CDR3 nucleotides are TGTGCCAGCTCACCGGGGACAGGGGACGGCAGTCAGCCCCAGCATTTT. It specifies CASSPGTGDGSQPQHF.

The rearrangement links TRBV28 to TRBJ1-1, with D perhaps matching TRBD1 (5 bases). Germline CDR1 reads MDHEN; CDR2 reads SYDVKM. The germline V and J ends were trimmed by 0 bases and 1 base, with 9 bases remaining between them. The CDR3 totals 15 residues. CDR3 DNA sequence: TGTGCCAGCAGTTTATGGGGGGAGTGGAACACTGAAGCTTTCTTT. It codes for CASSLWGEWNTEAFF.

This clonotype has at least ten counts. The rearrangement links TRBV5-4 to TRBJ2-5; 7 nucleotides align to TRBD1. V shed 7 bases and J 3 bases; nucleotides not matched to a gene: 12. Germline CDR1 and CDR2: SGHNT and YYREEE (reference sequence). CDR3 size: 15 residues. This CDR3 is CASCSRDRDKETQYF. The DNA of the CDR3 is TGTGCCAGCTGCAGCCGGGACAGAGACAAAGAGACCCAGTACTTC.

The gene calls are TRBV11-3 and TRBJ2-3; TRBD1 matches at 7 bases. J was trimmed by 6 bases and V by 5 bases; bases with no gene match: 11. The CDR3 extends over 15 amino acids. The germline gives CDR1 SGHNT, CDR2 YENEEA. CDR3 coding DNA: TGTGCCAGCAGCCTAGGGGGCCTAGCAATTGATACGCAGTATTTT. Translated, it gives CASSLGGLAIDTQYF.

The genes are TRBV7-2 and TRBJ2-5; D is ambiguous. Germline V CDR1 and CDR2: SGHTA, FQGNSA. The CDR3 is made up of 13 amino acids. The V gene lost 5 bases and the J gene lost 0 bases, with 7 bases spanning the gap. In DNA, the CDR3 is TGTGCCAGCAGCACTACGTACCAAGAGACCCAGTACTTC. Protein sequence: CASSTTYQETQYF.

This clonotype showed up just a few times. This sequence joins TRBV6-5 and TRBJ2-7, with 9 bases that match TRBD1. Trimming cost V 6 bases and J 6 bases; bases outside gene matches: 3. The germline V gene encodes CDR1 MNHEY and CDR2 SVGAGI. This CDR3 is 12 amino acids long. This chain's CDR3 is CASSGTGREQYV. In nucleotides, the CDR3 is TGTGCCAGCAGCGGGACAGGGCGCGAGCAGTACGTC.

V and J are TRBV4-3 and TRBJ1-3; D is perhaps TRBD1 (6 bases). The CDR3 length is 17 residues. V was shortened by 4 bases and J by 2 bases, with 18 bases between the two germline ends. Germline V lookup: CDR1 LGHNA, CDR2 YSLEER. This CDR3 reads CASSRGSQGIAGNTIYF. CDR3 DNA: TGCGCCAGCAGCCGCGGATCTCAGGGGATCGCTGGAAACACCATATATTTT.

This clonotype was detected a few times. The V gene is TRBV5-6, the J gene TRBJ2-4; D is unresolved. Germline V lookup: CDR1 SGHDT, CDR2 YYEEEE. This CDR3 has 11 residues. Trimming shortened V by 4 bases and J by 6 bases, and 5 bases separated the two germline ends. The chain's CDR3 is CASSLGNIQYF. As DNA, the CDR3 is TGTGCCAGCAGCCTCGGAAACATTCAGTACTTC.

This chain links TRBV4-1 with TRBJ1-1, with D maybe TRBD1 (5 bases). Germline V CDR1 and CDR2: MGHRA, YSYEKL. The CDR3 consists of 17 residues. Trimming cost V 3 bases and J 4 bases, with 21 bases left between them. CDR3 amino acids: CASSQGSGGRDGTEAFF. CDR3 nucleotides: TGCGCCAGCAGCCAGGGGTCTGGTGGCAGGGATGGCACTGAAGCTTTCTTT.

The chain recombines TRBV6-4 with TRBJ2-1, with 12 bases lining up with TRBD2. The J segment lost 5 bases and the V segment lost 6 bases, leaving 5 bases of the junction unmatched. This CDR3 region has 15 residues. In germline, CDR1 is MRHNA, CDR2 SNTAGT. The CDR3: CASSALAGGNNEQFF. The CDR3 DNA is TGTGCCAGCAGCGCCCTAGCGGGGGGGAACAATGAGCAGTTCTTC.

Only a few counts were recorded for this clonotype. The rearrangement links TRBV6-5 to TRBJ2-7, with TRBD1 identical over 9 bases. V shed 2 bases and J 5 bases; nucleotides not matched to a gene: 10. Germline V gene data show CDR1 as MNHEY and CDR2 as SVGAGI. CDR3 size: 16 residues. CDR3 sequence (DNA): TGTGCCAGCAGTTACAGGCTTTGGGGACAGGGTCACGAGCAGTACTTC. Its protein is CASSYRLWGQGHEQYF.

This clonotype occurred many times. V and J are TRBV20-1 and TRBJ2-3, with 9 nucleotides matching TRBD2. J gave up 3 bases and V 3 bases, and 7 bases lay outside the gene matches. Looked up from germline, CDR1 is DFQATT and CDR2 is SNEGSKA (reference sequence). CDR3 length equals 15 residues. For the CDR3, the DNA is TGCAGTGCTAGTCCAGCGGGGGGCCAGACAGATACGCAGTATTTT. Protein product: CSASPAGGQTDTQYF.

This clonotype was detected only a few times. Written as DNA, the CDR3 is TGTGCCAGCAGCAAAGTTAGCGGGACGAGTGGTCCGCAGTATTTT. It is translated as CASSKVSGTSGPQYF. V and J are TRBV21-1 and TRBJ2-3; the DNA was not compared with TRBD2, the D call given in the table. TRBV21-1 is designated a pseudogene. The CDR3 is 15 amino acids.

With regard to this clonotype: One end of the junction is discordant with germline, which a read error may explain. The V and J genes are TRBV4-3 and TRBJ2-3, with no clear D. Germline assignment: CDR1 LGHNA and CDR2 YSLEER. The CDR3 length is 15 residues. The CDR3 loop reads CASGQEERYTDTQYF. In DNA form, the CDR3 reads TGCGCCAGCGGCCAAGAAGAACGGTACACAGATACGCAGTATTTT.

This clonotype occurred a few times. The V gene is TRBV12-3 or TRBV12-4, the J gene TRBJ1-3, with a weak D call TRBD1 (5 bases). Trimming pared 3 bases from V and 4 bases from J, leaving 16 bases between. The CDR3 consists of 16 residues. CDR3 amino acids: CASSFQSVAGGNTIYF. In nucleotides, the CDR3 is TGTGCCAGCAGTTTCCAATCCGTGGCAGGGGGAAACACCATATATTTT.

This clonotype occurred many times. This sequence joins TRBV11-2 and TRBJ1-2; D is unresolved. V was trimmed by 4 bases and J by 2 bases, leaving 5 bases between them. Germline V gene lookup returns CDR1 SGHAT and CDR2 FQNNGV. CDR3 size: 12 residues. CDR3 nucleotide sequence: TGTGCCAGCAGCTCAAAAAACTATGGCTACACCTTC. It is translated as CASSSKNYGYTF.

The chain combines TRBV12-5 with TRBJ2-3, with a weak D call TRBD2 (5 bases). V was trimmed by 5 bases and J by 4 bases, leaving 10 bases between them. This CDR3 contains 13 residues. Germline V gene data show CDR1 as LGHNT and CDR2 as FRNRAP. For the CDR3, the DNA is TGTGCTAGTGGTCCCTCCGGGGCAGATACGCAGTATTTT. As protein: CASGPSGADTQYF.

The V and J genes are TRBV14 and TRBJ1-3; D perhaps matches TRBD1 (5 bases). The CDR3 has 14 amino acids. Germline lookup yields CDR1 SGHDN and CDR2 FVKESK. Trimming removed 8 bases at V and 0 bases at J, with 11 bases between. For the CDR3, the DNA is TGTGCCAGCGCTCTCCAGGGCTCTGGAAACACCATATATTTT. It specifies CASALQGSGNTIYF.